This T cell receptor beta chain was recorded in a study of blood T cell repertoires in COVID-19. Study-wide context: PBMCs, B-cell-depleted T cells, or T cells were the source of the cDNA or gDNA that made up the material.

The table came from immunoSEQ multiplex PCR; TCRdb's copy has only in-frame clones and leaves some out. The sample includes 200,000 to 250,000 clones, 83% of them seen just once. The CDR3 totals 11 residues. This receptor was identified in a human donor in a cohort sampled during active COVID-19. The rearrangement links TRBV12-2 to TRBJ1-2. TRBV12-2 is termed a pseudogene. The sequenced sample was peripheral blood. The CDR3 coding sequence is TGTGCAAGTCGCTTAGCGCTAACTGGCGGGTTC. Its translation: CASRLALTGGF.